This T cell receptor beta chain was identified in a study of shared clonotypes between healthy human individuals. Study-level background: The cohort had a couple of women and three men, ages 18 to 49. Study-level findings and limits: Naive subsets, compared against memory subsets, generally had larger estimated richness values.

Germline CDR1 SGHTS, CDR2 YDEGEE. CDR3 length: 14 amino acids. V was clipped by 2 bases and J by 5 bases, with 8 bases between them. CD45RO-negative, CCR7-selected cells formed the naive CD8 fraction, which excluded terminally differentiated effector memory CD45RA+ cells. The donor cohort consisted entirely of Caucasian adults residing in Nashville, Tennessee. The input for sorted-subset replicate PCRs was 200 to 250 ng DNA, tens of thousands of T cell genomes. TCRdb's copy holds only in-frame clones and misses some; the assay was immunoSEQ multiplex PCR. The sample comprises around 2,000,000 clones, about 95% of which are singletons, and more than 0.9% rests with the top ten. Of note for this clone: Antigen unknown.

Sequenced sample: naive CD8+ T cells sorted from blood. The chain joins TRBV5-8 to TRBJ1-6; D unclear. The clonotype comes from a man between 18 and 35 years old in good health. The CDR3 DNA sequence: TGTGCCAGCAGCTTAGGCGATAATAATTCACCCCTCCACTTT. This translates into CASSLGDNNSPLHF.